The rows below give T cell receptor beta chains drawn from one sample of a study of cytomegalovirus exposure and HLA in healthy donors. Produced via immunoSEQ multiplex PCR; TCRdb's table is partial and in-frame only. The table lists about 250,000 clones, more than 75% of them singletons, with around 11% in the top ten. The source material was PBMCs. Receptor source: a man younger than 35 in good health and CMV-seropositive. Each CDR3 is given with its conserved first and last residue.

v_call	j_call	cdr3_length	cdr3_aa
TRBV30	TRBJ1-1	13	CACKSERNTEAFF
TRBV7-8	TRBJ2-3	13	CASSPRRGDTQYF
TRBV27	TRBJ2-5	13	CASSHGLAETQYF
TRBV7-7	TRBJ2-2	14	CASSNYPESGELFF
TRBV27	TRBJ2-2	14	CASSLWRFTGELFF
TRBV7-8	TRBJ1-2	14	CASSPESGSYGYTF
TRBV19	TRBJ2-7	19	CASSISIGQSRTRAIEQYF
TRBV6-6	TRBJ2-1	16	CASTSPGLGVHNEQFF
TRBV5-1	TRBJ1-3	14	CASSLGGSGNTIYF
TRBV14	TRBJ2-7	15	CASSQDTGHTHEQYF
TRBV5-4	TRBJ2-7	13	CATKTGGKIEQYF
TRBV6-5	TRBJ1-2	16	CASSSKQTGVRYGYTF
TRBV21-1	TRBJ1-5	14	CASSKWQSNQPQHF
TRBV27	TRBJ1-4	13	CASSHGQGGKLFF
TRBV5-5	TRBJ1-1	14	CASSWEGGNTEAFF
TRBV30	TRBJ2-7	13	CAWSGRGAYEQYF
TRBV5-6	TRBJ1-4	13	CASQGGRNEKLFF
TRBV19	TRBJ2-1	15	CASSTGLAGGNEQFF
TRBV12-5	TRBJ1-1	14	CASGFGQTNTEAFF
TRBV28	TRBJ2-7	12	CASNGLPHEQYF
TRBV30	TRBJ2-7	16	CAWSGTSGRALYEQYF
TRBV10-3	TRBJ2-2	11	CATAGAVALFF
TRBV27	TRBJ1-2	13	CASSFRDSRGYTF
TRBV10-3	TRBJ1-2	13	CAIRQDSNYGYTF
TRBV6-5	TRBJ2-1	15	CASSYSASGNNEQFF
TRBV19	TRBJ1-1	14	CASSIPPGGSEAFF
TRBV5-6	TRBJ2-5	13	CASSLGGRETQYF
TRBV30	TRBJ1-1	11	CAWMKNTEAFF
TRBV28	TRBJ1-5	11	CASSYEEPQHF
TRBV6-4	TRBJ1-2	12	CASSDRNYGYTF
TRBV4-1	TRBJ2-1	14	CASSSTSYYNEQFF
TRBV20-1	TRBJ1-1	10	CSAPETEAFF
TRBV18	TRBJ1-2	13	CASSLGTGDGYTF
TRBV7-9	TRBJ1-1	14	CASSLGHTNTEAFF
TRBV6-5	TRBJ2-7	12	CATLDGAYEQYF
TRBV9	TRBJ2-7	13	CASSPSTTYEQYF
TRBV2	TRBJ2-3	11	CASSGRVTQYF
TRBV5-6	TRBJ2-3	18	CASSLGVGGDPSTDTQYF
TRBV6-5	TRBJ2-7	13	CASSRGGINEQYF
TRBV4-1	TRBJ2-7	16	CASSRRTGGSSYEQYF
TRBV6-1	TRBJ2-7	14	CASSPWDRVYEQYF
TRBV6-1	TRBJ1-5	15	CASSEYLGSNQPQHF
TRBV5-4	TRBJ2-1	13	CASGLAGANEQFF
TRBV28	TRBJ1-5	15	CASSAGRGVSQPQHF